The 17 T cell receptor beta chains below come from one sample, sequenced in a study of brain T cells in children with intractable seizures. TCRdb's table, derived via immunoSEQ multiplex PCR, lists solely in-frame clones and lacks some. Of roughly 110,000 clones listed, 90% to 95% were seen once; the top ten hold under 4.5%. This sample comprised peripheral blood, obtained at surgery. The receptors here all came from a boy under two years old with hemimegalencephaly and intractable seizures.

The chain is built from TRBV24-1 and TRBJ2-7; 10 nucleotides agree with TRBD1. V shed 10 bases, J shed 3 bases, and the junction held 8 bases outside the gene matches. The length of the CDR3 is 14 residues. In germline, CDR1 is KGHDR, CDR2 SFDVKD. CDR3 sequence reads: CATAAGTGVYEQYF. In nucleotides, the CDR3 is TGTGCCACGGCGGCCGGGACAGGGGTCTACGAGCAGTACTTC.

V gene TRBV6-5 combines with J gene TRBJ1-5; TRBD1 aligns across 10 bases. The germline CDR1 and CDR2 sequences are MNHEY and SVGAGI. V lost 7 bases and J lost 5; bases outside the gene matches: 5. The CDR3 is 14 residues long. The CDR3 sequence: CASTRGTGDQPQHF. The CDR3 DNA reads as TGTGCCAGCACCCGAGGGACAGGGGATCAGCCCCAGCATTTT.

For this clone: A read error may produce the germline difference seen at one junction end. The rearrangement uses TRBV2 and TRBJ2-3; TRBD2 aligns across 9 bases. Germline V CDR1 and CDR2: SNHLY, FYNNEI. The CDR3 contains 15 residues. This chain's CDR3 is CASSLLAGSTNTQYF. CDR3 sequence (DNA): TGTGCCAGCAGTCTCCTAGCGGGGAGCACAAATACGCAGTATTTT.

The chain carries TRBV5-4 and TRBJ2-1; TRBD2 agrees at 14 bases. The length of the CDR3 is 16 residues. Germline values: CDR1 SGHNT, CDR2 YYREEE (reference sequence). V shed 0 bases and J 8 bases; nucleotides not matched to a gene: 4. Here the CDR3 DNA reads TGTGCCAGCAGCTTGGGACTAGCGGGAGGGATCGATGAGCAGTTCTTC. It encodes CASSLGLAGGIDEQFF.

The genes are TRBV29-1 and TRBJ2-1; D is possibly TRBD1 or TRBD2 (6 bases each). Germline values: CDR1 SQVTM, CDR2 ANQGSEA. The CDR3 is made up of 11 amino acids. The V end was cut by 5 bases, the J end by 7 bases, with 9 bases between. The CDR3 loop is CSVLGGNEQFF. DNA of the CDR3: TGCAGCGTTTTAGGGGGGAATGAGCAGTTCTTC.

The chain combines TRBV4-1 with TRBJ2-7; the match to TRBD2 covers 7 bases. Looked up from germline, CDR1 is MGHRA and CDR2 is YSYEKL. Trimming removed 3 bases from V and 3 bases from J; junction bases left unmatched: 17. This CDR3 spans 18 amino acids. The CDR3 protein is CASSHPRPGILADYEQYF. In DNA form, the CDR3 reads TGCGCCAGCAGCCACCCAAGGCCCGGGATCCTAGCGGACTACGAGCAGTACTTC.

The chain links TRBV7-2 to TRBJ2-3; D unclear. Per germline, CDR1 SGHTA and CDR2 FQGNSA. Trimming cost V 6 bases and J 6 bases, with 13 bases left between them. The CDR3 sequence is 13 residues long. CDR3: CASSFSRADTQYF. The CDR3 region has the DNA TGTGCCAGCAGTTTTTCTAGGGCTGATACGCAGTATTTT.

CDR3 nucleotides: TGTGCCGGAAGGACTAGCCCGACCGGGGAGCTGTTTTTT. Its protein product is CAGRTSPTGELFF. The rearrangement links TRBV7-8 to TRBJ2-2, with TRBD2 identical over 8 bases. This CDR3 is 13 amino acids long. Germline trimming cut 11 bases from V and 5 bases from J; bases unmatched to any gene: 7. In germline, CDR1 is SGHVS, CDR2 FQNEAQ.

This chain links TRBV7-9 with TRBJ2-7; TRBD1 aligns across 7 bases. Germline CDR1 and CDR2: SEHNR and FQNEAQ (reference sequence). The length of the CDR3 is 15 residues. J gave up 2 bases and V 4 bases, and 8 bases lay outside the gene matches. CDR3 DNA: TGTGCCAGCAGCTCTGAAAAGACAGGGCCCTACGAGCAGTACTTC. Its protein product is CASSSEKTGPYEQYF.

The rearrangement joins TRBV20-1 to TRBJ2-7; D possibly corresponds to TRBD2 (5 bases). Germline V lookup: CDR1 DFQATT, CDR2 SNEGSKA (reference sequence). Trimming took 3 bases from V and 2 from J, leaving 8 bases between them. This CDR3 spans 12 amino acids. CDR3 loop: CSASSVTYEQYF. The CDR3 DNA is TGCAGTGCTAGTAGCGTTACCTACGAGCAGTACTTC.

The V call is TRBV6-6, the J call TRBJ2-1, with TRBD1 matching 7 bases. This CDR3 region has 15 residues. Germline lookup yields CDR1 MNHNY and CDR2 SVGAGI (reference sequence). V shed 4 bases, J shed 2 bases, and the junction held 5 bases outside the gene matches. DNA of the CDR3: TGTGCCAGCAGTTCCCGACAGGGACCCTACAATGAGCAGTTCTTC. The encoded protein is CASSSRQGPYNEQFF.

In its sample, this clone was seen once. The J gene is TRBJ1-4, the V gene TRBV28, with D hard to call. The V gene lost 3 bases and the J gene lost 0 bases, with 5 bases spanning the gap. CDR1 MDHEN and CDR2 SYDVKM come from the germline V gene. The CDR3 has 14 residues. CDR3 protein: CASSFIATNEKLFF. As DNA, the CDR3 is TGTGCCAGCAGTTTCATTGCAACTAATGAAAAACTGTTTTTT.

In this sample, this clone turned up once. V is TRBV9 and J is TRBJ1-1, with D possibly being TRBD1 (5 bases). The CDR3 sequence is 14 residues long. V was shortened by 0 bases and J by 3 bases, with 9 bases between the two germline ends. Germline V lookup: CDR1 SGDLS, CDR2 YYNGEE. The CDR3 protein is CASSVAGRDTEAFF. The CDR3 nucleotides read TGTGCCAGCAGCGTAGCAGGGAGGGACACTGAAGCTTTCTTT.

This clone was detected a few times. The rearrangement links TRBV4-3 to TRBJ1-2; D is ambiguous. The CDR3 loop spans 13 amino acids. Trimming removed 4 bases at V and 5 bases at J, with 11 bases between. In germline, CDR1 is LGHNA, CDR2 YSLEER. The CDR3 DNA reads TGCGCCAGCAGCCCGAGGGAAGGGTATGGCTACACCTTC. This encodes CASSPREGYGYTF.

This clone is a singleton in its sample. V is TRBV18 and J is TRBJ1-4, with D maybe TRBD1 (5 bases). Per the germline V gene, CDR1 is KGHSH and CDR2 is LQKENI. Trimming removed 5 bases at V and 1 base at J, with 20 bases between. The CDR3 runs to 18 residues. CDR3 in DNA: TGTGCCAGCTCATTAACCGGGACCCGACCGGGAACTAATGAAAAACTGTTTTTT. Its protein product is CASSLTGTRPGTNEKLFF. Together with reference TRBV18 and TRBJ1-4, the CDR3 gives the full variable domain: NAGVMQNPRHLVRRRGQEARLRCSPMKGHSHVYWYRQLPEEGLKFMVYLQKENIIDESGMPKERFSAEFPKEGPSILRIQQVVRGDSAAYFCASSLTGTRPGTNEKLFFGSGTQLSVL.

The chain employs TRBV19 and TRBJ1-2; D not certain. This CDR3 has 13 amino acids. The germline V gene has CDR1 LNHDA and CDR2 SQIVND (reference sequence). Trimming pared 5 bases from V and 9 bases from J, leaving 16 bases between. The CDR3 bases are TGTGCCAGTAGTTTTGACACAGCCTTTAGCTACACCTTC. The encoded protein is CASSFDTAFSYTF.

The chain uses TRBV27 and TRBJ2-6; D gene unclear. V lost 2 bases and J 4 bases, leaving 6 bases between the germline ends. Per germline, CDR1 MNHEY and CDR2 SMNVEV (reference sequence). This CDR3 has 14 residues. The CDR3: CASSLITGANVLTF. For the CDR3, the DNA is TGTGCCAGCAGTTTAATAACGGGGGCCAACGTCCTGACTTTC.